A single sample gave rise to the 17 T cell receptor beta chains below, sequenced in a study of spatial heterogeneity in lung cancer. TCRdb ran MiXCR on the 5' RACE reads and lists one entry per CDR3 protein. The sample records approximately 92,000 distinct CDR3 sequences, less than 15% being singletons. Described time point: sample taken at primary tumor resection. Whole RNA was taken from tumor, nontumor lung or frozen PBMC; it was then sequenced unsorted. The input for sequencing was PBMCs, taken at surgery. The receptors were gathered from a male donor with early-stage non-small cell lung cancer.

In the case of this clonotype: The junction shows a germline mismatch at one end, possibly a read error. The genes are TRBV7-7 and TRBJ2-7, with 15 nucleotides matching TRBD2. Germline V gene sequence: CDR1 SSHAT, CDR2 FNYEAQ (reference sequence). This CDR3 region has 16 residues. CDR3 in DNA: TGTGCTAGCAGCGGGCGGACTAGCGGGAGGGCCGAGGAGCAGTACTTC. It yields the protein CASSGRTSGRAEEQYF.

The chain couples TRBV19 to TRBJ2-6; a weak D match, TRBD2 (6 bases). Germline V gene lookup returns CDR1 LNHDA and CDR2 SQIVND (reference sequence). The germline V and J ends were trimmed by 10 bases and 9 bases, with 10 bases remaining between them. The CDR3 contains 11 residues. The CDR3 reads CATRGGNVLTF. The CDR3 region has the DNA TGTGCCACCCGGGGAGGCAACGTCCTGACTTTC. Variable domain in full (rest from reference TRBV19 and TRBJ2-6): DGGITQSPKYLFRKEGQNVTLSCEQNLNHDAMYWYRQDPGQGLRLIYYSQIVNDFQKGDIAEGYSVSREKKESFPLTVTSAQKNPTAFYLCATRGGNVLTFGAGSRLTVL.

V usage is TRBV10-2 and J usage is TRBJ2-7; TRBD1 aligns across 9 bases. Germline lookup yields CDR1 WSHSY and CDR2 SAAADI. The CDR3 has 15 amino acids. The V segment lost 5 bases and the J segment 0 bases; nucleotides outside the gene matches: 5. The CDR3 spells CASSPGTGNSYEQYF. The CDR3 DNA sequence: TGCGCCAGCAGTCCCGGGACAGGGAACTCCTACGAGCAGTACTTC.

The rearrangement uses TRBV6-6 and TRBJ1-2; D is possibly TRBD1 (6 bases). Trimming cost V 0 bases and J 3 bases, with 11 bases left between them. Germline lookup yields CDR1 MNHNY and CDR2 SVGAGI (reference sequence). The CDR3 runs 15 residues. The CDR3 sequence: CASSYSGGFDYGYTF. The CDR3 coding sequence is TGTGCCAGCAGTTACTCAGGGGGTTTCGACTATGGCTACACCTTC.

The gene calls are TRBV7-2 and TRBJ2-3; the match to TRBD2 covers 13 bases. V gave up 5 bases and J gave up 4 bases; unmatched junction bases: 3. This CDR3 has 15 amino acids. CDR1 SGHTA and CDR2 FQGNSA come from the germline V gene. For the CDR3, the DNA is TGTGCCAGCAGCAAGGGACTAGCGGGGTCAGATACGCAGTATTTT. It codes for CASSKGLAGSDTQYF.

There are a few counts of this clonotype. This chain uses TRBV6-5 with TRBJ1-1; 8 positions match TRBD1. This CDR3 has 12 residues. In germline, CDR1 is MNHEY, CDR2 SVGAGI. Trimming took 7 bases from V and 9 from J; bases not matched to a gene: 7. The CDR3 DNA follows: TGTGCCAGCATTCACCGACAGGGGCAAGCTTTCTTT. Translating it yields CASIHRQGQAFF.

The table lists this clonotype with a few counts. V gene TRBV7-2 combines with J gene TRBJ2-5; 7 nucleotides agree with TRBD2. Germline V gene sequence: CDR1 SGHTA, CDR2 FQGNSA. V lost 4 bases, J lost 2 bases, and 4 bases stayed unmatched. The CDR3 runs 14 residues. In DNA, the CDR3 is TGTGCCAGCAGCTGGAGCGGGGAACAAGAGACCCAGTACTTC. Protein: CASSWSGEQETQYF.

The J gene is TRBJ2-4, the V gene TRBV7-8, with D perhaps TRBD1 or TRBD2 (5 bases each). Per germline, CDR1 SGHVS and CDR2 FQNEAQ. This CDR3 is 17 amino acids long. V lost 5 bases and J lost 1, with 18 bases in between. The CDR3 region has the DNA TGTGCCAGCAGCCCCCAATGGGGACGAGGGGCCAAAAACATTCAGTACTTC. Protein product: CASSPQWGRGAKNIQYF.

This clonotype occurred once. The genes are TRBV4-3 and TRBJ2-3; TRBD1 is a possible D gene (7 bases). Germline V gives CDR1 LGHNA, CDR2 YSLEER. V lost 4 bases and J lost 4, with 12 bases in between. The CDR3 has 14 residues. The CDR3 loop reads CASSRSGGSDTQYF. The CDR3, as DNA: TGCGCCAGCAGCCGGTCAGGGGGGTCAGATACGCAGTATTTT.

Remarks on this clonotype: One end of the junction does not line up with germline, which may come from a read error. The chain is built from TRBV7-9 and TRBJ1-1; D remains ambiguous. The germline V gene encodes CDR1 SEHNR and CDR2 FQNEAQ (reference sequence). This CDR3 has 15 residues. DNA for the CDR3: TGTGTCAGCAGCTTAGCCGATGCCGGTTACACTGAAGCTTTCTTT. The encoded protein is CVSSLADAGYTEAFF.

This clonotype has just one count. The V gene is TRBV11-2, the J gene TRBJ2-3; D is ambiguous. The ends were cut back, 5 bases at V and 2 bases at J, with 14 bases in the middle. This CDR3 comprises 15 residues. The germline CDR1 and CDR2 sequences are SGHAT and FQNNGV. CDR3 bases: TGTGCCAGCAGCCCCTTTCAAGGCCCCACAGATACGCAGTATTTT. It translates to CASSPFQGPTDTQYF.

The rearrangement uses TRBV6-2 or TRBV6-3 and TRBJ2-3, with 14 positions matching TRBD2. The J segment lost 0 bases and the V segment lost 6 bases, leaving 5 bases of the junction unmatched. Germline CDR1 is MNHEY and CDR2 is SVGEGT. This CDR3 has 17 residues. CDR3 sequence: CASRTGLAGASTDTQYF. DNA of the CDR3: TGTGCCAGCAGAACGGGACTAGCGGGGGCTAGCACAGATACGCAGTATTTT.

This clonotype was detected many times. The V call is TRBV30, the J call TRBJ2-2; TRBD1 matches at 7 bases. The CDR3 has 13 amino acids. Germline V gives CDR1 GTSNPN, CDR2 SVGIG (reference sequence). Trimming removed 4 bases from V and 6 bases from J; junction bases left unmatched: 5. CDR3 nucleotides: TGTGCCTGGACCTGGCAGGGGGCCGGGGAGCTGTTTTTT. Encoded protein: CAWTWQGAGELFF.

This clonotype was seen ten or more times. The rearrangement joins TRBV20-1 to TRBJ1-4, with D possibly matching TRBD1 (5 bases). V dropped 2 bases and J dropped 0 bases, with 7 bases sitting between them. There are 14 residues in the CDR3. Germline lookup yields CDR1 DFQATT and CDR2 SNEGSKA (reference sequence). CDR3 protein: CSARRGATNEKLFF. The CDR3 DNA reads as TGCAGTGCTAGAAGGGGAGCAACTAATGAAAAACTGTTTTTT.

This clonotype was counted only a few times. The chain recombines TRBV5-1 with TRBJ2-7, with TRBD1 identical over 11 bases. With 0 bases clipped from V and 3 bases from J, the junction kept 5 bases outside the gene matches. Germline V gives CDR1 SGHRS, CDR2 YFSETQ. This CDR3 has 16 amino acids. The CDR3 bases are TGCGCCAGCAGCTTGGAAGGACAGGGGGCGAACTACGAGCAGTACTTC. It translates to CASSLEGQGANYEQYF.

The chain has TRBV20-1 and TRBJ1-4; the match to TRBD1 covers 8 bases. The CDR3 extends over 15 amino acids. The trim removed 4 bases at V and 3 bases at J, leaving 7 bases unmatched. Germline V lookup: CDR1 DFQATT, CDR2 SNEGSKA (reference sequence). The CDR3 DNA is TGCAGTGCTATGGGCCCGACAGGGGCTAATGAAAAACTGTTTTTT. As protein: CSAMGPTGANEKLFF.

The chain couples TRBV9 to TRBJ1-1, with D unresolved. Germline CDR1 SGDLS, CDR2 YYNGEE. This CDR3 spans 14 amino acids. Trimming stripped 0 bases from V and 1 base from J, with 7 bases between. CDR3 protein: CASSVGRRNTEAFF. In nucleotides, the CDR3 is TGTGCCAGCAGCGTAGGACGGAGGAACACTGAAGCTTTCTTT.